The rows below give T cell receptor beta chains drawn from one sample of a study of Ad26.COV2.S vaccination and SARS-CoV-2 variants. The method was immunoSEQ multiplex PCR; TCRdb's version includes in-frame clones alone and lacks a portion of them. The sample holds 200,000 to 250,000 clones; 85% to 90% are singletons and the top ten take around 10%. Source: peripheral blood, taken in a trial of Ad26.COV2.S vaccine versus placebo. All receptors come from a person aged 18-60 years who received the Ad26.COV2.S COVID-19 vaccine or a placebo. The CDR3 runs from the conserved cysteine through the conserved F or W. The order of the fields is CDR3 length, V gene, J gene, CDR3 protein.

12,TRBV6-2/TRBV6-3,TRBJ1-2,CASSYGQGGYTF
14,TRBV6-5,TRBJ2-7,CAASTLGSEAEQYF
13,TRBV3-1/TRBV3-2,TRBJ2-3,CASSQDLPGAQYF
15,TRBV7-2,TRBJ2-1,CASGGAIFSYNEQFF
15,TRBV6-6,TRBJ1-2,CASIHNNLRGQGYTF
14,TRBV2,TRBJ1-3,CASSPQGDGNTIYF
15,TRBV28,TRBJ2-5,CASSRQRAGQETQYF
14,TRBV4-1,TRBJ2-5,CASSQERRGETQYF
12,TRBV13,TRBJ1-5,CASSLGNQPQHF
16,TRBV28,TRBJ1-1,CASSPLTGEVGTEAFF
17,TRBV19,TRBJ2-3,CASSPPLQGATTDTQYF
17,TRBV24-1,TRBJ2-7,CATSDSKLAGGAYEQYF
15,TRBV5-1,TRBJ2-2,CASSDRTTNTGELFF
16,TRBV7-9,TRBJ2-3,CASSFTDREYSDTQYF
14,TRBV7-3,TRBJ2-1,CASSQTGGGNEQFF
16,TRBV3-1/TRBV3-2,TRBJ1-5,CASSQMSGGFGQPQHF
15,TRBV7-9,TRBJ1-2,CASSPRTGVLDGYTF
14,TRBV30,TRBJ2-7,CAWKRQGISYEQYF
16,TRBV9,TRBJ2-7,CASSVGLAGGPHEQYF
16,TRBV7-2,TRBJ2-5,CASSLEGGTLRETQYF
14,TRBV13,TRBJ1-3,CASRGQGVGNTIYF
13,TRBV7-3,TRBJ2-2,CASSEGRTGELFF
13,TRBV14,TRBJ2-1,CASSQVRGNEQFF